The 21 T cell receptor beta chains reported below all come from one sample, sequenced in a study of T cell responses to AZD1222 COVID-19 vaccine. Assay used: immunoSEQ multiplex PCR; TCRdb lists only in-frame clones, some missing. The sample records some 130,000 clones, more than 85% being singletons. This specimen was peripheral blood, taken 28 days after the second AZD1222 dose. These receptors were obtained from an adult who received the AZD1222 COVID-19 vaccine.

V and J are TRBV2 and TRBJ2-2; D uncertain. Trimming stripped 2 bases from V and 2 bases from J, with 12 bases between. The CDR3 runs 16 residues. Germline assignment: CDR1 SNHLY and CDR2 FYNNEI. CDR3 protein: CASSEFSSANTGELFF. The DNA of the CDR3 is TGTGCCAGCAGTGAATTTTCCAGCGCTAACACCGGGGAGCTGTTTTTT. The full variable domain, with the rest looked up from reference TRBV2 and TRBJ2-2, is EPEVTQTPSHQVTQMGQEVILRCVPISNHLYFYWYRQILGQKVEFLVSFYNNEISEKSEIFDDQFSVERPDGSNFTLKIRSTKLEDSAMYFCASSEFSSANTGELFFGEGSRLTVL.

This CDR3 reads CASSSNWETQYF. The DNA of the CDR3 is TGTGCCAGTAGTTCAAATTGGGAGACCCAGTACTTC. This chain joins TRBV19 and TRBJ2-5; no clear D. Trimming pared 5 bases from V and 5 bases from J, leaving 9 bases between. This CDR3 is built from 12 residues. Germline CDR1 LNHDA, CDR2 SQIVND (reference sequence).

J is TRBJ2-7 and V is TRBV6-5; 12 nucleotides align to TRBD1. V lost 6 bases, J lost 7 bases, and 10 bases stayed unmatched. This CDR3 region has 15 residues. CDR1 MNHEY and CDR2 SVGAGI come from the germline V gene. The CDR3 is CASSPEGQGAREQYF. DNA for the CDR3: TGTGCCAGCAGCCCGGAGGGACAGGGGGCGAGGGAGCAGTACTTC.

The chain couples TRBV7-6 to TRBJ1-6; TRBD1 matches 9 bases. The CDR3 runs 16 residues. Germline CDR1 reads SGHVS; CDR2 reads FNYEAQ. Trimming removed 5 bases from V and 3 bases from J; junction bases left unmatched: 5. The DNA of the CDR3 is TGTGCCAGCAGCCCGGGACAGGGCCTCTATAATTCACCCCTCCACTTT. Translated, it gives CASSPGQGLYNSPLHF.

The chain links TRBV6-1 to TRBJ1-2, with TRBD1 identical over 11 bases. CDR1 MNHNS and CDR2 SASEGT come from the germline V gene. There are 19 residues in the CDR3. V lost 4 bases, J lost 4 bases, and 17 bases stayed unmatched. CDR3 in DNA: TGTGCCAGCAGTGGCGGTTTTTGGACAGGGGGCCGGCTTGGCTATGGCTACACCTTC. Residues: CASSGGFWTGGRLGYGYTF.

The chain's CDR3 is CSASLGARETQYF. The CDR3, as DNA: TGCAGTGCTAGTTTGGGGGCGCGAGAGACCCAGTACTTC. V and J are TRBV20-1 and TRBJ2-5, with TRBD1 as a possible D gene (6 bases). The CDR3 is 13 amino acids. V lost 3 bases, J lost 4 bases, and 12 bases lay in between. Germline V lookup: CDR1 DFQATT, CDR2 SNEGSKA (reference sequence).

The chain combines TRBV7-9 with TRBJ1-4, with no clear D. The CDR3 is 15 amino acids. V gave up 1 base and J gave up 0 bases, with 6 bases separating them. CDR1 is SEHNR, CDR2 FQNEAQ, per germline (reference sequence). The CDR3 DNA reads as TGTGCCAGCAGCTTAGGGGAAGCAACTAATGAAAAACTGTTTTTT. Translated: CASSLGEATNEKLFF. Complete variable domain (other parts from reference TRBV7-9 and TRBJ1-4): DTGVSQNPRHKITKRGQNVTFRCDPISEHNRLYWYRQTLGQGPEFLTYFQNEAQLEKSRLLSDRFSAERPKGSFSTLEIQRTEQGDSAMYLCASSLGEATNEKLFFGSGTQLSVL.

The genes are TRBV5-1 and TRBJ1-4; the D gene is possibly TRBD1 (5 bases). From germline, CDR1 is SGHRS and CDR2 YFSETQ. V gave up 3 bases and J gave up 8 bases, with 14 bases separating them. This CDR3 region has 14 residues. CDR3 nucleotide sequence: TGCGCCAGCAGCTGGCGGGGCGAGTGGGAAAAACTGTTTTTT. Encoded protein: CASSWRGEWEKLFF.

The rearrangement links TRBV13 to TRBJ1-6; 12 positions agree with TRBD1. Germline CDR1 PRHDT, CDR2 FYEKMQ (reference sequence). The length of the CDR3 is 16 residues. The V and J ends lost 1 base and 9 bases, in that order; junction bases with no gene match: 4. The CDR3 nucleotides are TGTGCCAGCAGCTTAGCGGGACAGGGGGCAAGTTCACCCCTCCACTTT. Its protein is CASSLAGQGASSPLHF.

The rearrangement uses TRBV11-3 and TRBJ2-7, with TRBD2 matching 10 bases. Germline V lookup: CDR1 SGHNT, CDR2 YENEEA. The CDR3 sequence is 15 residues long. Trimming at V came to 1 base and at J to 3 bases, leaving 3 bases not matched to a gene. CDR3 DNA: TGTGCCAGCAGCTTAGCTAGCGGGGGCGGCTACGAGCAGTACGTC. Protein sequence: CASSLASGGGYEQYV.

The chain is built from TRBV7-3 and TRBJ2-3; 7 nucleotides align to TRBD2. CDR1 SGHTA and CDR2 FQGTGA come from the germline V gene. V lost 3 bases to trimming and J lost 1 base; unmatched junction nucleotides: 1. This CDR3 spans 14 amino acids. This chain's CDR3 is CASSFAGGTDTQYF. The CDR3 region has the DNA TGTGCCAGCAGCTTCGCGGGGGGCACAGATACGCAGTATTTT.

This rearrangement joins TRBV19 to TRBJ1-6; TRBD1 aligns across 7 bases. The V segment lost 7 bases and the J segment 0 bases; nucleotides outside the gene matches: 6. The CDR3 has 16 amino acids. Per the germline V gene, CDR1 is LNHDA and CDR2 is SQIVND (reference sequence). CDR3 sequence: CASTPQGSSYNSPLHF. CDR3 nucleotide sequence: TGTGCCAGTACCCCACAGGGGAGCTCCTATAATTCACCCCTCCACTTT.

This clone appeared once. The chain couples TRBV7-2 to TRBJ1-6; possible D gene TRBD1, 5 bases. V lost 5 bases, J lost 7 bases, and 15 bases lay in between. Looked up from germline, CDR1 is SGHTA and CDR2 is FQGNSA. The CDR3 length is 15 residues. The CDR3 bases are TGTGCCAGCAGCCCACTTTGGGGGGACAATTCACCCCTCCACTTT. It codes for CASSPLWGDNSPLHF.

The CDR3 DNA reads TGTGCCAGCAGCTCAAGACTAGCGGGGGCAGATACGCAGTATTTT. It yields the protein CASSSRLAGADTQYF. The genes are TRBV7-3 and TRBJ2-3, with TRBD2 matching 12 bases. The V gene's germline CDR1 is SGHTA and CDR2 FQGTGA. J lost 4 bases, V lost 4 bases, and 3 bases had no gene match. The CDR3 contains 15 residues.

V is TRBV2 and J is TRBJ1-1, with a possible D match to TRBD1 (6 bases). With 7 bases removed from V and 1 base from J, the gap between germline ends came to 10 bases. The length of the CDR3 is 13 residues. CDR1 and CDR2 from the germline V gene are SNHLY and FYNNEI. The CDR3 loop is CASTGTPNTEAFF. Written as DNA, the CDR3 is TGTGCCAGCACCGGGACACCGAACACTGAAGCTTTCTTT.

This clone appeared once. The genes are TRBV9 and TRBJ1-1; the D gene is possibly TRBD1 (5 bases). Germline assignment: CDR1 SGDLS and CDR2 YYNGEE. CDR3 length: 13 residues. The V end was cut by 5 bases, the J end by 4 bases, with 12 bases between. CDR3: CASSFTGGTEAFF. The CDR3 nucleotides read TGTGCCAGCAGTTTCACAGGAGGCACTGAAGCTTTCTTT.

The genes are TRBV15 and TRBJ1-2; maybe TRBD1 (5 bases). This CDR3 is 12 amino acids long. CDR1 LNHNV and CDR2 YYDKDF come from the germline V gene (reference sequence). V lost 3 bases to trimming and J lost 8 bases, with 10 bases between them. The CDR3 here is CATSRGPTGYTF. The CDR3 bases are TGTGCCACCAGCAGGGGGCCGACGGGCTACACCTTC.

For this clone: At one end the junction does not follow the germline gene, possibly because of a read error. This rearrangement joins TRBV19 to TRBJ2-2; TRBD1 aligns across 10 bases. Germline lookup yields CDR1 LNHDA and CDR2 SQIVND (reference sequence). The CDR3 sequence is 12 residues long. The CDR3 reads CASSPDRGGLFF. The CDR3 bases are TGTGCCAGTAGCCCGGACAGGGGGGGGCTGTTTTTT.

V is TRBV5-1 and J is TRBJ1-1; D gene uncertain. This CDR3 contains 13 residues. The V end was cut by 3 bases, the J end by 3 bases, with 9 bases between. Germline CDR1 reads SGHRS; CDR2 reads YFSETQ. Here the CDR3 reads CASSSTVDTEAFF. DNA for the CDR3: TGCGCCAGCAGCTCCACAGTTGACACTGAAGCTTTCTTT.

The CDR3 loop reads CASSDHRTGVTEAFF. The DNA of the CDR3 is TGTGCCAGCAGCGACCACCGGACAGGGGTCACTGAAGCTTTCTTT. This sequence joins TRBV5-5 and TRBJ1-1; 9 nucleotides line up with TRBD1. The CDR3 covers 15 residues. V gave up 4 bases and J gave up 4 bases; unmatched junction bases: 8. Germline values: CDR1 SGHKS, CDR2 YYEKEE (reference sequence). Together with reference TRBV5-5 and TRBJ1-1, the CDR3 gives the full variable domain: DAGVTQSPTHLIKTRGQQVTLRCSPISGHKSVSWYQQVLGQGPQFIFQYYEKEERGRGNFPDRFSARQFPNYSSELNVNALLLGDSALYLCASSDHRTGVTEAFFGQGTRLTVV.

The V gene is TRBV6-5, the J gene TRBJ1-2; D is perhaps TRBD1 (5 bases). Germline assignment: CDR1 MNHEY and CDR2 SVGAGI. The length of the CDR3 is 13 residues. Trimming removed 5 bases from V and 3 bases from J, with 10 bases in between. The chain's CDR3 is CASSPGYDYGYTF. The DNA for the CDR3 is TGTGCCAGCAGTCCAGGGTACGACTATGGCTACACCTTC.